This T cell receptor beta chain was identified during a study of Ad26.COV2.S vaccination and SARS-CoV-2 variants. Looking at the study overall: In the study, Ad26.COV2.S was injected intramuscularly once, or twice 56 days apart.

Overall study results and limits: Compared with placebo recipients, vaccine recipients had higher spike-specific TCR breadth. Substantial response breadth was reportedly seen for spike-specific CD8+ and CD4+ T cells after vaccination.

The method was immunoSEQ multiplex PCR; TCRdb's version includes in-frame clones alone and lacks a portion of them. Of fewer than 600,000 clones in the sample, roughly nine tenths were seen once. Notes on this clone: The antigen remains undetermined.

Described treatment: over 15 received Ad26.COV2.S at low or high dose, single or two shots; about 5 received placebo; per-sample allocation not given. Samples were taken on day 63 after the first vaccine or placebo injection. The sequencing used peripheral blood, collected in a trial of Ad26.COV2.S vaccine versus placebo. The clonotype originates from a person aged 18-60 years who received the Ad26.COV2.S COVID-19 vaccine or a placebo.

CDR3 bases: TGTGCCAGCAGTACATCTAGCGGGAGGGCCTGGAAAGAGCAGTTCTTC. As protein: CASSTSSGRAWKEQFF. The rearrangement links TRBV27 to TRBJ2-1; 12 bases match TRBD2. The CDR3 totals 16 residues. The J segment lost 10 bases and the V segment lost 5 bases, leaving 12 bases of the junction unmatched. Germline V lookup: CDR1 MNHEY, CDR2 SMNVEV (reference sequence).